This T cell receptor (beta chain) was recovered during a study of beta chain features in type 1 diabetes. Study in general: Healthy donors resembled patients in age, gender and cell yields. Across every sample, around 98 million sorted cells were examined in total.

Remarks on this clone: What it binds is not known.

Isolation of CD4+ naive, central memory, regulatory and stem cell-like memory cells was achieved by sorting via CD45RO/CCR7/CD25/CD127/CD95/CD27. The entirety of the isolated RNA underwent reverse transcription, so expressed TCRB transcripts were sequenced. Sequencing was performed with immunoSEQ multiplex PCR; in TCRdb, only in-frame clones are kept and a portion is missing. This sample has 640,000 or so clones; 10% to 15% occur once, and the top ten carry about 0.02%. Per the germline V gene, CDR1 is SGHDN and CDR2 is FVKESK. V trimming: 4 bases; J trimming: 3 bases; junction bases outside the gene matches: 3. The CDR3 length is 14 residues. General observations from the study: Type 1 diabetes patients had TCRB CDR3s that were shorter (moderately but significantly so) in all four CD4+ subsets. In patients and controls equally, PCR might favor templates that are shorter.

The material sequenced was naive CD4+ T cells from blood. This chain connects TRBV14 to TRBJ2-7, with 10 bases that match TRBD2. This TCR derives from a man aged 18 to 35 with type 1 diabetes. CDR3 sequence reads: CASSRSGGHYEQYF. In DNA, the CDR3 is TGTGCCAGCAGCCGTAGCGGGGGGCACTACGAGCAGTACTTC.